Listed below are T cell receptor beta chains from one sample, sequenced in a study of cytomegalovirus exposure and HLA in healthy donors. Clones were read by immunoSEQ multiplex PCR, and TCRdb kept only the in-frame ones, dropping some. This table has about 170,000 clones, 65% to 85% appearing once. The sequencing sample was made of PBMCs. The origin of the receptors is a woman between 45 and 60 years old in good health and CMV-seropositive. Both conserved end residues are trimmed from each CDR3. D genes are given only for firm matches.

d_call: TRBD2; j_call: TRBJ2-7; v_call: TRBV11-1; cdr3_aa: ASRLGLAGVGEQY
d_call: .; j_call: TRBJ2-2; v_call: TRBV19; cdr3_aa: ASTEGAHTGELF
d_call: .; j_call: TRBJ1-1; v_call: TRBV5-6; cdr3_aa: ASSLVTASMNTEAF
d_call: .; j_call: TRBJ1-2; v_call: TRBV7-2; cdr3_aa: ASSPRPGLGYGYT
d_call: TRBD1; j_call: TRBJ1-2; v_call: TRBV27; cdr3_aa: ATRPDRVGGYT
d_call: TRBD1; j_call: TRBJ2-7; v_call: TRBV19; cdr3_aa: ASSIGTGLGVYEQY
d_call: TRBD1; j_call: TRBJ2-3; v_call: TRBV5-1; cdr3_aa: ASSFRTGGTDTQY
d_call: TRBD1; j_call: TRBJ2-3; v_call: TRBV4-2; cdr3_aa: ASSQGQGATDTQY
d_call: .; j_call: TRBJ2-6; v_call: TRBV30; cdr3_aa: APRGGAGANVLT
d_call: TRBD2; j_call: TRBJ2-3; v_call: TRBV6-5; cdr3_aa: ASRPLAGTDTQY
d_call: .; j_call: TRBJ1-2; v_call: TRBV27; cdr3_aa: ASSHYSNVANYGYT
d_call: .; j_call: TRBJ2-7; v_call: TRBV20-1; cdr3_aa: SVEENYEQY
d_call: TRBD2; j_call: TRBJ2-1; v_call: TRBV28; cdr3_aa: ASSGGLAATIEQF
d_call: TRBD1; j_call: TRBJ1-2; v_call: TRBV12-5; cdr3_aa: ASGFAISGTEGYGYT
d_call: TRBD1; j_call: TRBJ2-7; v_call: TRBV7-9; cdr3_aa: ASIGSPGQGSGEQY
d_call: .; j_call: TRBJ2-2; v_call: TRBV6-5; cdr3_aa: ASSYSYGRTTGELF
d_call: TRBD1; j_call: TRBJ1-2; v_call: TRBV2; cdr3_aa: ASSFLTGGDT
d_call: TRBD2; j_call: TRBJ2-7; v_call: TRBV5-1; cdr3_aa: ASSPGLAGGDEQY
d_call: .; j_call: TRBJ2-2; v_call: TRBV5-1; cdr3_aa: ASSLEASPAGELF
d_call: TRBD1; j_call: TRBJ2-3; v_call: TRBV19; cdr3_aa: ASKPPKGTGTDTQY
d_call: TRBD2; j_call: TRBJ2-7; v_call: TRBV5-1; cdr3_aa: ASSSGTSDEQY
d_call: TRBD1; j_call: TRBJ2-3; v_call: TRBV9; cdr3_aa: ASSVGDRGPADTQY
d_call: TRBD2; j_call: TRBJ2-1; v_call: TRBV9; cdr3_aa: ASSARGASGSMVDEQF